Shown below are 23 T cell receptor beta chains from a single sample sequenced in a study of T cells after posttransplantation cyclophosphamide. Busulfan-fludarabine conditioning, marrow transplant, and cyclophosphamide on days +3 and +4 were administered. The data were produced by immunoSEQ multiplex PCR, yet TCRdb's version contains in-frame clones alone and is incomplete. The sample includes roughly 7,300 clones, roughly 94% of them seen just once. Sample: PBMCs, taken less than 1,500 days after allogeneic stem cell transplant with posttransplant cyclophosphamide. Source of these receptors: a female patient in her fifties or sixties who received an allogeneic stem cell transplant from a related donor, was CMV-positive, and had no GVHD. Some of the T cells might come from the graft donor.

The gene calls are TRBV14 and TRBJ2-7, with D unresolved. The CDR3 runs to 13 residues. Germline V CDR1 and CDR2: SGHDN, FVKESK. The ends were cut back, 5 bases at V and 0 bases at J, with 8 bases in the middle. The CDR3 reads CASSSQYSYEQYF. CDR3 bases: TGTGCCAGCAGCTCGCAGTACTCCTACGAGCAGTACTTC.

This chain links TRBV29-1 with TRBJ1-5; 8 nucleotides agree with TRBD1. The length of the CDR3 is 13 residues. Per germline, CDR1 SQVTM and CDR2 ANQGSEA. J gave up 5 bases and V 6 bases, and 6 bases lay outside the gene matches. CDR3 coding DNA: TGCAGCGTGACAGGGGCCTGGGATCAGCCCCAGCATTTT. Amino acid sequence: CSVTGAWDQPQHF.

The DNA of the CDR3 is TGTGCCAGCAGTATAGGACAGGGGACAAGTCAGCCCCAGCATTTT. Protein sequence: CASSIGQGTSQPQHF. The V gene is TRBV27, the J gene TRBJ1-5; 9 nucleotides align to TRBD1. Germline assignment: CDR1 MNHEY and CDR2 SMNVEV (reference sequence). Losses at the gene ends were 5 bases for V and 6 bases for J; bases not matched to a gene: 8. The CDR3 runs to 15 residues.

The chain links TRBV11-3 to TRBJ2-1; D is perhaps TRBD1 (6 bases). V lost 1 base and J lost 7, with 8 bases in between. The CDR3 has 13 amino acids. Germline values: CDR1 SGHNT, CDR2 YENEEA. The CDR3 is CASSLGTENEQFF. CDR3 coding DNA: TGTGCCAGCAGCTTAGGGACAGAAAATGAGCAGTTCTTC.

The chain joins TRBV7-2 to TRBJ2-7; D gene ambiguous. The CDR3 contains 15 residues. Trimming stripped 2 bases from V and 4 bases from J, with 15 bases between. Looked up from germline, CDR1 is SGHTA and CDR2 is FQGNSA. The CDR3 sequence: CASSLMTNQPYEQYF. The CDR3 DNA reads TGTGCCAGCAGCTTAATGACAAATCAACCTTACGAGCAGTACTTC.

The chain employs TRBV28 and TRBJ2-5; D gene unclear. The CDR3 is 13 residues long. Germline lookup yields CDR1 MDHEN and CDR2 SYDVKM. Trimming cost V 2 bases and J 4 bases, with 8 bases left between them. CDR3 sequence (DNA): TGTGCCAGCAGTTTAATGGGCGCAGAGACCCAGTACTTC. It codes for CASSLMGAETQYF.

The V call is TRBV5-1, the J call TRBJ2-3, with TRBD1 as a possible D gene (5 bases). Trimming stripped 2 bases from V and 4 bases from J, with 14 bases between. The CDR3 totals 15 residues. Germline assignment: CDR1 SGHRS and CDR2 YFSETQ. CDR3 coding DNA: TGCGCCAGCAGCTTCGCAGGACATGCGTCAGATACGCAGTATTTT. It codes for CASSFAGHASDTQYF.

The V and J genes are TRBV19 and TRBJ2-1; D ambiguous. This CDR3 region has 16 residues. The germline V gene encodes CDR1 LNHDA and CDR2 SQIVND (reference sequence). V lost 0 bases, J lost 0 bases, and 9 bases lay in between. In DNA, the CDR3 is TGTGCCAGTAGTATAGAGGGTAGAGGCTCCTACAATGAGCAGTTCTTC. Amino acid sequence: CASSIEGRGSYNEQFF.

The chain is built from TRBV19 and TRBJ2-7; 12 bases agree with TRBD2. V lost 7 bases to trimming and J lost 4 bases; unmatched junction nucleotides: 11. This CDR3 is built from 16 residues. CDR1 is LNHDA and CDR2 is SQIVND in the germline V gene (reference sequence). CDR3 sequence (DNA): TGTGCCAGTATGCCGATCGGGACTAGCGGGTCATACGAGCAGTACTTC. As protein: CASMPIGTSGSYEQYF.

This clone occurred once. V usage is TRBV7-2 and J usage is TRBJ2-1; weak D call: TRBD1 (6 bases). The CDR3 is 16 amino acids. V shed 1 base and J shed 0 bases, with 10 bases lying between them. Germline lookup yields CDR1 SGHTA and CDR2 FQGNSA. This chain's CDR3 is CASSLVGTPSYNEQFF. As DNA, the CDR3 is TGTGCCAGCAGCTTAGTCGGGACACCCTCCTACAATGAGCAGTTCTTC.

The gene calls are TRBV28 and TRBJ2-7; the match to TRBD2 covers 9 bases. V lost 1 base and J lost 1; bases outside the gene matches: 17. The CDR3 runs to 20 residues. The germline CDR1 and CDR2 sequences are MDHEN and SYDVKM. CDR3 coding DNA: TGTGCCAGCAGTTTATCTCTCGGACGTGGCGGGAGGGATTATTCCTACGAGCAGTACTTC. Translating gives CASSLSLGRGGRDYSYEQYF.

This chain uses TRBV9 with TRBJ2-2; TRBD1 aligns across 7 bases. Trimming removed 0 bases from V and 5 bases from J; junction bases left unmatched: 4. Germline lookup yields CDR1 SGDLS and CDR2 YYNGEE. CDR3 length equals 15 residues. Written as DNA, the CDR3 is TGTGCCAGCAGCGTAGTGGCAGGGGGTACCGGGGAGCTGTTTTTT. It encodes CASSVVAGGTGELFF. The full variable domain, its missing parts supplied by reference TRBV9 and TRBJ2-2, is DSGVTQTPKHLITATGQRVTLRCSPRSGDLSVYWYQQSLDQGLQFLIQYYNGEERAKGNILERFSAQQFPDLHSELNLSSLELGDSALYFCASSVVAGGTGELFFGEGSRLTVL.

This chain uses TRBV11-2 with TRBJ2-3, with 14 bases aligning to TRBD2. CDR3 size: 15 residues. Germline values: CDR1 SGHAT, CDR2 FQNNGV. Germline trimming cut 5 bases from V and 9 bases from J; bases unmatched to any gene: 7. The CDR3 reads CASSPTSGRAGTQYF. The CDR3 nucleotides read TGTGCCAGCAGCCCGACTAGCGGGAGGGCAGGGACGCAGTATTTT.

The chain recombines TRBV15 with TRBJ1-2; D is perhaps TRBD1 (5 bases). CDR3 length: 13 residues. Trimming took off 5 bases at V and 6 bases at J, with 13 bases between the two ends. Per the germline V gene, CDR1 is LNHNV and CDR2 is YYDKDF (reference sequence). CDR3 DNA: TGTGCCACCAGCTTGACAGCGGGGGATGGCTACACCTTC. This sequence encodes CATSLTAGDGYTF. The whole variable domain, remainder taken from reference TRBV15 and TRBJ1-2, is DAMVIQNPRYQVTQFGKPVTLSCSQTLNHNVMYWYQQKSSQAPKLLFHYYDKDFNNEADTPDNFQSRRPNTSFCFLDIRSPGLGDTAMYLCATSLTAGDGYTFGSGTRLTVV.

A few counts support this clone. This chain links TRBV28 with TRBJ2-1, with TRBD2 matching over 7 bases. The CDR3 has 14 amino acids. CDR1 MDHEN and CDR2 SYDVKM come from the germline V gene. V shed 1 base, J shed 9 bases, and the junction held 6 bases outside the gene matches. The CDR3 bases are TGTGCCAGCAGTTTATCCCTAGCGGCCTCTGAGCAGTTCTTC. This sequence encodes CASSLSLAASEQFF.

The V gene is TRBV7-9, the J gene TRBJ2-5; no definite D call. V was shortened by 4 bases and J by 0 bases, with 12 bases between the two germline ends. CDR3 length equals 15 residues. Per the germline V gene, CDR1 is SEHNR and CDR2 is FQNEAQ (reference sequence). DNA for the CDR3: TGTGCCAGCAGCTCCCGCGGTTCCGACCAAGAGACCCAGTACTTC. It specifies CASSSRGSDQETQYF.

V gene TRBV14 combines with J gene TRBJ2-7, with 7 bases that match TRBD1. V was pared by 1 base and J by 2 bases, with 5 bases of the junction left unmatched. The germline CDR1 and CDR2 sequences are SGHDN and FVKESK. The CDR3 spans 15 residues. CDR3 nucleotide sequence: TGTGCCAGCAGCCAAGGTCGGGACAGAGCCTACGAGCAGTACTTC. Translation: CASSQGRDRAYEQYF.

The rearrangement links TRBV9 to TRBJ2-3; D may be TRBD2 (5 bases). The germline V gene encodes CDR1 SGDLS and CDR2 YYNGEE. V lost 3 bases and J 4 bases, leaving 21 bases between the germline ends. The CDR3 runs to 17 residues. CDR3 sequence reads: CASSARSAGLGADTQYF. For the CDR3, the DNA is TGTGCCAGCAGCGCCCGATCTGCAGGACTTGGCGCAGATACGCAGTATTTT.

This sequence joins TRBV28 and TRBJ1-5, with D perhaps TRBD1 (6 bases). The V end was cut by 3 bases, the J end by 5 bases, with 11 bases between. This CDR3 is built from 14 residues. Germline CDR1 MDHEN, CDR2 SYDVKM. The CDR3 loop reads CASSFTQGDQPQHF. The CDR3 region has the DNA TGTGCCAGCAGTTTCACACAGGGTGATCAGCCCCAGCATTTT.

V is TRBV18 and J is TRBJ2-1; tentative D call: TRBD1 (5 bases). The CDR3 extends over 17 amino acids. V was trimmed by 3 bases and J by 0 bases, leaving 15 bases between them. CDR1 and CDR2 from the germline V gene are KGHSH and LQKENI. CDR3 loop: CASSPIGVSSSYNEQFF. In DNA form, the CDR3 reads TGTGCCAGCTCACCCATAGGGGTGTCTAGCTCCTACAATGAGCAGTTCTTC.

This chain joins TRBV9 and TRBJ2-7; the match to TRBD2 covers 11 bases. V shed 4 bases and J 4 bases; nucleotides not matched to a gene: 4. This CDR3 has 14 residues. Germline assignment: CDR1 SGDLS and CDR2 YYNGEE. The CDR3 region has the DNA TGTGCCAGCAGCACGCTAGCGGGAGGTTACGAGCAGTACTTC. Encoded protein: CASSTLAGGYEQYF.

The chain uses TRBV2 and TRBJ1-2, with TRBD1 matching over 8 bases. Germline V gene data show CDR1 as SNHLY and CDR2 as FYNNEI. The CDR3 is 15 residues long. Trimming cost V 0 bases and J 8 bases; bases outside gene matches: 8. CDR3 coding DNA: TGTGCCAGCAGTGAAGCGTGGACAGGGCCTGGGGGCTACACCTTC. Translated: CASSEAWTGPGGYTF.

The chain employs TRBV2 and TRBJ1-3, with D unresolved. Germline assignment: CDR1 SNHLY and CDR2 FYNNEI. With 6 bases removed from V and 2 bases from J, the gap between germline ends came to 8 bases. The CDR3 is 13 residues long. CDR3 sequence reads: CASRDNPGNTIYF. Here the CDR3 DNA reads TGTGCCAGCAGAGACAATCCTGGAAACACCATATATTTT. Complete variable domain (other parts from reference TRBV2 and TRBJ1-3): EPEVTQTPSHQVTQMGQEVILRCVPISNHLYFYWYRQILGQKVEFLVSFYNNEISEKSEIFDDQFSVERPDGSNFTLKIRSTKLEDSAMYFCASRDNPGNTIYFGEGSWLTVV.